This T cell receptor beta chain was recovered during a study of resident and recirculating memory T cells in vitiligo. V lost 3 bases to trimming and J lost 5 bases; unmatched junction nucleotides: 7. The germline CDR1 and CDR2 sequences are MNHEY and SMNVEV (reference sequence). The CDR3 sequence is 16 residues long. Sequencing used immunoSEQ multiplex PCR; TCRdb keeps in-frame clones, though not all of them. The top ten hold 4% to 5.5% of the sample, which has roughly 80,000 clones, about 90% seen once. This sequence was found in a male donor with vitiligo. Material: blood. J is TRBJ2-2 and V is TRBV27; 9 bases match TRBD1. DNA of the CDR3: TGTGCCAGCAGTTTCCGGGACAGGGCGGGGACCGGGGAGCTGTTTTTT. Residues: CASSFRDRAGTGELFF.